These T cell receptor beta chains were read from a single sample in a study of regulatory T cells in long-lasting Graves disease. TCRdb re-analysed the multiplex PCR reads in MiXCR, keeping a single row per CDR3 protein. The table shows roughly 430,000 distinct CDR3 sequences, with roughly a fifth occurring only once. This sample comprised peripheral blood mononuclear cells (PBMCs), obtained when the disease was refractory, from a patient treated with antithyroid drugs. These receptors all come from a female donor with Graves disease. The conserved cysteine and the conserved F or W are not part of the CDR3 here. The D gene is left open where the match is weak. Clone size is given for some rows only: seen once, a few or many times, or a class if the clone is expanded.

v_call	d_call	j_call	clone_size	cdr3_aa
TRBV5-1	TRBD1	TRBJ2-5	NA	ASSLISGGDETQY
TRBV5-8	NA	TRBJ1-5	few	ASSPRDGPGNQPQH
TRBV20-1	NA	TRBJ1-4	NA	SAQPGHFNEKLF
TRBV12-3/TRBV12-4	NA	TRBJ1-2	few	ASSMTLNYGYT
TRBV7-3	NA	TRBJ1-1	NA	ASSHVENTEAF
TRBV28	NA	TRBJ2-1	NA	ASMEVTYNEQF
TRBV27	TRBD1	TRBJ2-7	many	ASSLSDRADEQY
TRBV2	TRBD2	TRBJ2-3	NA	ASRRTSGRATDTQY
TRBV18	TRBD2	TRBJ2-1	NA	ASWGLAGVLDNEQF
TRBV19	NA	TRBJ1-2	NA	ASSIRAGSGQPHSYT
TRBV27	NA	TRBJ2-4	many	ASSLNKGIAKNIQY
TRBV7-2	NA	TRBJ2-7	few	ASSLGLGRGYEQY
TRBV9	NA	TRBJ1-1	once	ASSPFSGRGAF
TRBV2	TRBD2	TRBJ2-1	NA	ASRSGTYNNEQF
TRBV5-6	TRBD2	TRBJ2-7	many	ASSPTLAGVYEQY
TRBV5-1	TRBD2	TRBJ2-3	NA	ASSLPSGTSTDTQY
TRBV27	TRBD1	TRBJ1-6	many	ASSFGTDNSPLH
TRBV20-1	NA	TRBJ2-7	few	SASTPGAHEQY
TRBV2	NA	TRBJ2-5	many	ASFGAQETQY
TRBV20-1	TRBD1	TRBJ2-1	NA	SADGQGFYNEQF
TRBV15	TRBD2	TRBJ2-2	NA	AVPRREAEINTGELF
TRBV27	NA	TRBJ1-1	NA	ASNSAGAGDTEAF
TRBV6-1	TRBD2	TRBJ2-7	many	ASLRYGTSGREVYEQY
TRBV20-1	TRBD1	TRBJ1-1	many	SASGQMNTEAF
TRBV4-1	NA	TRBJ2-7	few	ASSQVGEGGYEQY
TRBV24-1	TRBD2	TRBJ2-2	few	ATSDSDLAGITGELF
TRBV7-9	TRBD2	TRBJ2-5	many	ASSSSAGRQLETQY
TRBV11-2	TRBD1	TRBJ2-5	NA	ASSPGTGHQETQY
TRBV28	NA	TRBJ1-5	many	ASSLAQGSNQPQH